This TCR beta chain was sequenced during a study of identical twins. TCRdb processed the 5' RACE reads anew with MiXCR; each CDR3 protein has one entry. The sample has approximately 670,000 distinct CDR3 sequences, 5.5% to 7.5% seen once. The length of the CDR3 is 15 residues. V was cut by 0 bases and J by 1 base, with 10 bases left in between. Germline CDR1 and CDR2: DFQATT and SNEGSKA (reference sequence). This clonotype showed up many times. The origin of this receptor is a man aged 18-30 years in good health. Source material: naive T cells sorted from blood. The chain uses TRBV20-1 and TRBJ2-1, with D possibly TRBD2 on 5 matching bases. Written as DNA, the CDR3 is TGCAGTGCTAGAGAATGGCGGGCATCCTACAATGAGCAGTTCTTC. This translates into CSAREWRASYNEQFF.